The table lists the clone carrying this T cell receptor beta chain with a count of one. Its matching antigen is unknown. The sample comes from a study of post-analysis software for immune sequencing data. Notes on the study in general: F measure showed strong co-clustering of same-batch samples. Controls showed significantly higher normalized Chao1 diversity than did multiple sclerosis patients. TRBV5-6, TRBV5-1 and TRBV20-1 were among a few TRBV segments more frequent in patients than controls.

From germline, CDR1 is SGHRS and CDR2 YFSETQ. This CDR3 is 14 amino acids long. Trimming took off 4 bases at V and 5 bases at J, with 13 bases between the two ends. Incorporated into the TCR beta cDNA libraries were unique molecular identifiers, which served to reduce PCR and sequencing biases. cDNA molecules numbering roughly 500,000 came from roughly 0.93 to 9.6 million T cells. TCRdb fed the PCR reads into MiXCR, producing one record per CDR3 protein. Here the sample spans 430,000 or so distinct CDR3 sequences, 39% being singletons. This chain connects TRBV5-1 to TRBJ2-1, with D possibly TRBD1 on 6 matching bases. The sample was blood. This receptor was taken from a girl aged 2 to 10 with multiple sclerosis. CDR3 sequence: CASSPTGTHNEQFF. The CDR3 DNA is TGCGCCAGCAGCCCGACCGGGACACACAATGAGCAGTTCTTC. The full variable domain, with the rest looked up from reference TRBV5-1 and TRBJ2-1, is KAGVTQTPRYLIKTRGQQVTLSCSPISGHRSVSWYQQTPGQGLQFLFEYFSETQRNKGNFPGRFSGRQFSNSRSEMNVSTLELGDSALYLCASSPTGTHNEQFFGPGTRLTVL.